The 29 T cell receptor beta chains below come from one sample, sequenced in a study of cytomegalovirus exposure and HLA in healthy donors. The PCR ran on 60 Vbeta and 13 Jbeta primers. TCRdb's table, derived via immunoSEQ multiplex PCR, lists solely in-frame clones and lacks some. This sample yields 160,000 or so clones, of which 65% to 80% are seen a single time; 0.69% belongs to the top ten. The sample consisted of PBMCs. The origin of the receptors is a woman in her forties in good health and CMV-seronegative.

This clone occurred a few times. The genes are TRBV5-5 and TRBJ2-7, with 8 bases that match TRBD1. Germline V gene sequence: CDR1 SGHKS, CDR2 YYEKEE (reference sequence). The CDR3 has 14 amino acids. V gave up 4 bases and J gave up 4 bases; unmatched junction bases: 7. CDR3 bases: TGTGCCAGCAGCCCCGGGACAGGAGCTTACGAGCAGTACTTC. Its translation is CASSPGTGAYEQYF.

The rearrangement joins TRBV28 to TRBJ1-1; D is uncertain. The CDR3 loop spans 14 amino acids. Germline CDR1 is MDHEN and CDR2 is SYDVKM. V was cut by 4 bases and J by 5 bases, with 14 bases left in between. The CDR3 DNA reads as TGTGCCAGCAGTTCCGGAGGGTTGTGGACTGAAGCTTTCTTT. As protein: CASSSGGLWTEAFF.

This clone was seen more than once but under ten times. The chain uses TRBV21-1 and TRBJ2-7; TRBD2, the D gene given by the table, was not confirmed from the DNA. TRBV21-1 has pseudogene status. CDR3 length equals 15 residues. Written as DNA, the CDR3 is TGTGCCAGCAGACTAGCGGGAGGTCACTCCTACGAGCAGTACTTC. It codes for CASRLAGGHSYEQYF.

This chain uses TRBV19 with TRBJ1-4, with 8 bases that match TRBD1. The CDR3 runs 13 residues. Trimming took 8 bases from V and 7 from J; bases not matched to a gene: 6. Germline V gene lookup returns CDR1 LNHDA and CDR2 SQIVND (reference sequence). CDR3 region: CASGRTGSEKLFF. CDR3 nucleotide sequence: TGTGCCAGTGGCCGGACAGGGTCTGAAAAACTGTTTTTT. The full variable domain, its missing parts supplied by reference TRBV19 and TRBJ1-4, is DGGITQSPKYLFRKEGQNVTLSCEQNLNHDAMYWYRQDPGQGLRLIYYSQIVNDFQKGDIAEGYSVSREKKESFPLTVTSAQKNPTAFYLCASGRTGSEKLFFGSGTQLSVL.

V is TRBV5-1 and J is TRBJ1-6; perhaps TRBD1 as D (6 bases). V was pared by 6 bases and J by 0 bases, with 13 bases between. The CDR3 has 16 amino acids. Germline V gene sequence: CDR1 SGHRS, CDR2 YFSETQ. CDR3: CASNWGPSSYNSPLHF. CDR3 nucleotides: TGCGCCAGCAACTGGGGGCCCAGCTCCTATAATTCACCCCTCCACTTT.

V gene TRBV27 combines with J gene TRBJ2-7, with 7 bases that match TRBD1. CDR3 length equals 16 residues. Germline-derived CDR1 and CDR2 are MNHEY and SMNVEV (reference sequence). With 4 bases clipped from V and 0 bases from J, the junction kept 9 bases outside the gene matches. This CDR3 is CASSYKTGLRSYEQYF. The CDR3 nucleotides read TGTGCCAGCAGTTACAAGACAGGGCTCCGCTCCTACGAGCAGTACTTC.

This chain uses TRBV2 with TRBJ1-1, with D possibly TRBD1 on 6 matching bases. V shed 0 bases and J shed 4 bases, with 12 bases lying between them. The V gene's germline CDR1 is SNHLY and CDR2 FYNNEI. CDR3 size: 15 residues. The CDR3 bases are TGTGCCAGCAGTGAAGCGACGGGGGGGCCCACTGAAGCTTTCTTT. Translated, it gives CASSEATGGPTEAFF.

V and J are TRBV13 and TRBJ2-5, with D uncertain. CDR1 PRHDT and CDR2 FYEKMQ come from the germline V gene (reference sequence). The CDR3 is made up of 13 amino acids. Trimming took off 5 bases at V and 2 bases at J, with 9 bases between the two ends. As DNA, the CDR3 is TGTGCCAGCAGCCCCCCCCTTCAAGAGACCCAGTACTTC. Residues: CASSPPLQETQYF.

This clone has only one observation. The chain links TRBV5-4 to TRBJ2-1, with a weak D call TRBD1 (6 bases). CDR1 is SGHNT, CDR2 YYREEE, per germline (reference sequence). The V gene lost 3 bases and the J gene lost 1 base, with 8 bases spanning the gap. The CDR3 totals 14 residues. As DNA, the CDR3 is TGTGCCAGCAGCTCGCAGGGGTCCTACAATGAGCAGTTCTTC. Translation gives CASSSQGSYNEQFF.

V usage is TRBV5-1 and J usage is TRBJ2-7; 11 bases fit TRBD2. The CDR3 loop spans 17 amino acids. Germline CDR1 and CDR2: SGHRS and YFSETQ. J gave up 4 bases and V 5 bases, and 14 bases lay outside the gene matches. For the CDR3, the DNA is TGCGCCAGCAGTTCGCCACCGGGACTAGCGGAGAGATACGAGCAGTACTTC. As protein: CASSSPPGLAERYEQYF.

V gene TRBV5-1 combines with J gene TRBJ2-2, with 11 positions matching TRBD1. This CDR3 spans 17 amino acids. V shed 5 bases, J shed 3 bases, and the junction held 9 bases outside the gene matches. Germline V CDR1 and CDR2: SGHRS, YFSETQ. The CDR3 DNA sequence: TGCGCCAGCAGAAATGGATGGGACAGGGGGGACACCGGGGAGCTGTTTTTT. It encodes CASRNGWDRGDTGELFF.

The rearrangement links TRBV6-6 to TRBJ1-4; D is ambiguous. Trimming removed 7 bases from V and 3 bases from J, with 15 bases in between. CDR3 length: 15 residues. Per germline, CDR1 MNHNY and CDR2 SVGAGI (reference sequence). The CDR3 sequence is CASISFRTANEKLFF. Here the CDR3 DNA reads TGTGCCAGCATCTCTTTCCGAACAGCTAATGAAAAACTGTTTTTT.

The genes are TRBV9 and TRBJ1-5; 7 positions agree with TRBD1. Germline V lookup: CDR1 SGDLS, CDR2 YYNGEE. This CDR3 is 14 amino acids long. With 3 bases clipped from V and 1 base from J, the junction kept 1 base outside the gene matches. In DNA form, the CDR3 reads TGTGCCAGCAGCGGACAGGGAAGCAATCAGCCCCAGCATTTT. As protein: CASSGQGSNQPQHF. The whole variable domain, filled in from reference TRBV9 and TRBJ1-5, reads DSGVTQTPKHLITATGQRVTLRCSPRSGDLSVYWYQQSLDQGLQFLIQYYNGEERAKGNILERFSAQQFPDLHSELNLSSLELGDSALYFCASSGQGSNQPQHFGDGTRLSIL.

The sample holds one count of this clone. The chain joins TRBV5-1 to TRBJ2-3, with a possible D match to TRBD2 (6 bases). The ends were cut back, 0 bases at V and 1 base at J, with 12 bases in the middle. From germline, CDR1 is SGHRS and CDR2 YFSETQ. The length of the CDR3 is 16 residues. CDR3 DNA: TGCGCCAGCAGCTTGGGGGGGGTGAGGGGCACAGATACGCAGTATTTT. This codes for CASSLGGVRGTDTQYF.

The chain combines TRBV30 with TRBJ1-1; tentatively, D is TRBD1 (5 bases). Per the germline V gene, CDR1 is GTSNPN and CDR2 is SVGIG (reference sequence). V gave up 7 bases and J gave up 1 base, with 13 bases separating them. This CDR3 has 13 residues. As DNA, the CDR3 is TGTGCCTATAAGGGGCAGGCGAACACTGAAGCTTTCTTT. Protein: CAYKGQANTEAFF.

This clone was detected only once. The V call is TRBV15, the J call TRBJ2-1; TRBD2 aligns across 10 bases. The CDR3 extends over 17 amino acids. Germline assignment: CDR1 LNHNV and CDR2 YYDKDF (reference sequence). J gave up 9 bases and V 0 bases, and 11 bases lay outside the gene matches. CDR3 nucleotides: TGTGCCACCAGCAGAGAACCTCTCAGCGGGGGGGTTGGTGAGCAGTTCTTC. Translated, it gives CATSREPLSGGVGEQFF.

This clone was observed a handful of times. The chain employs TRBV10-3 and TRBJ1-1; D perhaps matches TRBD1 (5 bases). The CDR3 is made up of 12 amino acids. V lost 7 bases and J lost 7, with 13 bases in between. Per germline, CDR1 ENHRY and CDR2 SYGVKD. The CDR3: CAIKGTGGEAFF. The CDR3 DNA sequence: TGTGCCATCAAGGGGACGGGAGGTGAAGCTTTCTTT.

The J gene is TRBJ1-2, the V gene TRBV27; perhaps TRBD1 as D (5 bases). Germline CDR1 and CDR2: MNHEY and SMNVEV (reference sequence). The V end lost 3 bases, the J end lost 3 bases, and 8 bases lay between the germline ends. The CDR3 extends over 13 amino acids. This chain's CDR3 is CASSLDTYYGYTF. The CDR3 coding sequence is TGTGCCAGCAGTTTGGACACCTACTATGGCTACACCTTC.

The chain combines TRBV28 with TRBJ2-7; 14 nucleotides match TRBD2. Germline trimming cut 5 bases from V and 4 bases from J; bases unmatched to any gene: 4. The CDR3 spans 15 residues. Germline V gene data show CDR1 as MDHEN and CDR2 as SYDVKM. The CDR3 DNA is TGTGCCAGCAGTGCGGGGACTAGCGGGGGATACGAGCAGTACTTC. As protein: CASSAGTSGGYEQYF. Variable domain in full (rest from reference TRBV28 and TRBJ2-7): DVKVTQSSRYLVKRTGEKVFLECVQDMDHENMFWYRQDPGLGLRLIYFSYDVKMKEKGDIPEGYSVSREKKERFSLILESASTNQTSMYLCASSAGTSGGYEQYFGPGTRLTVT.

V usage is TRBV5-1 and J usage is TRBJ2-5, with D possibly being TRBD2 (7 bases). Germline CDR1 is SGHRS and CDR2 is YFSETQ. The CDR3 consists of 15 residues. V was shortened by 4 bases and J by 5 bases, with 18 bases between the two germline ends. In DNA, the CDR3 is TGCGCCAGCAGCCCCTACGGGGGGCAGGGGGAGACCCAGTACTTC. The encoded protein is CASSPYGGQGETQYF.

This sequence joins TRBV6-5 and TRBJ2-7, with 7 bases that match TRBD2. Germline trimming cut 2 bases from V and 1 base from J; bases unmatched to any gene: 5. Germline CDR1 and CDR2: MNHEY and SVGAGI. There are 15 residues in the CDR3. The CDR3 DNA follows: TGTGCCAGCAGTTACGTACAGCGGGGATCCTACGAGCAGTACTTC. Translated, it gives CASSYVQRGSYEQYF.

In DNA, the CDR3 is TGCGCCAGCAGCCAAGAGGGCAGGAGGAACTATGGCTACACCTTC. It encodes CASSQEGRRNYGYTF. The rearrangement links TRBV4-3 to TRBJ1-2; no definite D call. From germline, CDR1 is LGHNA and CDR2 YSLEER. The CDR3 is 15 residues long. Trimming left V 0 bases short and J 2 bases short, with 10 bases between.

CDR3 residues: CASSQDRSGANSYEQYF. In nucleotides, the CDR3 is TGTGCCAGCAGCCAAGATCGGAGCGGGGCGAACTCCTACGAGCAGTACTTC. This chain uses TRBV4-2 with TRBJ2-7, with TRBD2 matching over 7 bases. The germline gives CDR1 LGHNA, CDR2 YNFKEQ. V was clipped by 0 bases and J by 0 bases; unmatched bases: 8. The CDR3 consists of 17 residues.

The chain uses TRBV28 and TRBJ2-3; the D gene is possibly TRBD2 (5 bases). Germline-derived CDR1 and CDR2 are MDHEN and SYDVKM. This CDR3 has 16 amino acids. V was shortened by 4 bases and J by 0 bases, with 14 bases between the two germline ends. CDR3 DNA: TGTGCCAGCAGTTCCGGACTGGCCTTAAGCACAGATACGCAGTATTTT. Its protein is CASSSGLALSTDTQYF.

V and J are TRBV6-5 and TRBJ1-2; the D is unclear. The CDR3 loop spans 16 amino acids. Trimming cost V 3 bases and J 4 bases, with 18 bases left between them. Germline values: CDR1 MNHEY, CDR2 SVGAGI. CDR3 loop: CASSYVRGPRLYGYTF. CDR3 DNA: TGTGCCAGCAGTTATGTTCGCGGGCCGCGTCTCTATGGCTACACCTTC.

This clone has just a few counts. The V call is TRBV2, the J call TRBJ1-1; D is undetermined. The CDR3 covers 12 residues. Trimming pared 4 bases from V and 9 bases from J, leaving 12 bases between. Germline V gives CDR1 SNHLY, CDR2 FYNNEI. CDR3 in DNA: TGTGCCAGCAGTGTGAGGGAGAGGAAAGCTTTCTTT. It translates to CASSVRERKAFF.

This clone was detected only once. The chain carries TRBV14 and TRBJ1-1; no firm D call. The germline CDR1 and CDR2 sequences are SGHDN and FVKESK. V was shortened by 0 bases and J by 11 bases, with 13 bases between the two germline ends. The CDR3 sequence is 13 residues long. The CDR3 protein is CASSQDQRRKAFF. In DNA, the CDR3 is TGTGCCAGCAGCCAAGATCAGAGGAGGAAGGCTTTCTTT.

The chain links TRBV5-6 to TRBJ2-1; TRBD2 matches 13 bases. The germline gives CDR1 SGHDT, CDR2 YYEEEE. This CDR3 is 16 amino acids long. V trimming: 3 bases; J trimming: 9 bases; junction bases outside the gene matches: 9. The CDR3 DNA follows: TGTGCCAGCAGCTACCCCCCTACTAGCGGGAGGGTTGAGCAGTTCTTC. As protein: CASSYPPTSGRVEQFF.

The rearrangement joins TRBV10-3 to TRBJ1-1; 7 bases align to TRBD1. The CDR3 runs 15 residues. Germline V lookup: CDR1 ENHRY, CDR2 SYGVKD. The V segment lost 3 bases and the J segment 1 base; nucleotides outside the gene matches: 5. CDR3 region: CAISDIGQANTEAFF. The CDR3 coding sequence is TGTGCCATCAGTGACATCGGACAGGCGAACACTGAAGCTTTCTTT.